The 27 T cell receptor beta chains below all came from one sample that was sequenced in a study of blood T cell repertoires in COVID-19 (dated by TCRdb to the early 2020s). Libraries were constructed by the immunoSEQ multiplex PCR assay. TCRdb stores this immuneACCESS table with in-frame sequences only. Part of the clones is absent; in the studies checked, under half of the shortfall reflects unresolved V genes, and no reason is known for the rest. The sample table holds about 180,000 clones, of which around 80% were seen once. 17% of the sample is taken by the ten largest. Sample: PBMCs or T cells enriched from blood (not recorded which). These receptor sequences come from a woman in her 50s who had recovered from COVID-19.

CDR3: CASSINRAETQYF. CDR3 in DNA: TGTGCCAGTAGTATAAACAGGGCGGAGACCCAGTACTTC. V is TRBV19 and J is TRBJ2-5; D may be TRBD1 (6 bases). Germline lookup yields CDR1 LNHDA and CDR2 SQIVND (reference sequence). The CDR3 spans 13 residues. V dropped 2 bases and J dropped 5 bases, with 9 bases sitting between them.

The V and J genes are TRBV3-1 (or the pseudogene TRBV3-2) and TRBJ1-2; no clear D. V lost 2 bases and J lost 8, with 12 bases in between. Germline values: CDR1 LGHDT, CDR2 YNNKEL (reference sequence). CDR3 size: 13 residues. The CDR3 here is CASSQRSAGGYTF. CDR3 DNA sequence: TGTGCCAGCAGCCAACGCAGCGCGGGAGGCTACACCTTC.

The sample holds a few counts of this clone. The genes are TRBV7-2 and TRBJ2-2; 7 positions agree with TRBD2. CDR1 SGHTA and CDR2 FQGNSA come from the germline V gene. CDR3 length equals 18 residues. Unmatched junction bases numbered 12, after V lost 1 base and J lost 4 bases. CDR3 DNA: TGTGCCAGCAGCTTAGTAATAAGCGGGATGGCGGGCACCGGGGAGCTGTTTTTT. It yields the protein CASSLVISGMAGTGELFF.

The CDR3 loop reads CASSNNDRISKQYF. CDR3 bases: TGTGCCAGCAGCAATAACGACAGGATCTCAAAGCAGTACTTC. The chain uses TRBV3-1 (or the pseudogene TRBV3-2) and TRBJ2-7; D may be TRBD1 (6 bases). Germline-derived CDR1 and CDR2 are LGHDT and YNNKEL (reference sequence). This CDR3 region has 14 residues. Trimming left V 5 bases short and J 8 bases short, with 19 bases between.

On this clone: Other DNA sequences in the sample encode the same CDR3. The genes are TRBV29-1 and TRBJ1-2, with TRBD1 identical over 7 bases. The germline gives CDR1 SQVTM, CDR2 ANQGSEA. This CDR3 spans 11 amino acids. V lost 4 bases to trimming and J lost 5 bases; unmatched junction nucleotides: 1. CDR3 DNA: TGCAGCGTTGGGGACAGTTATGGCTACACCTTC. Amino acid sequence: CSVGDSYGYTF. The variable domain in full, with the rest retrieved from reference TRBV29-1 and TRBJ1-2, is SAVISQKPSRDICQRGTSLTIQCQVDSQVTMMFWYRQQPGQSLTLIATANQGSEATYESGFVIDKFPISRPNLTFSTLTVSNMSPEDSSIYLCSVGDSYGYTFGSGTRLTVV.

The CDR3 spells CASSPGTGSNGANVLTF. The CDR3 bases are TGTGCCAGCAGCCCCGGGACAGGGAGTAACGGGGCCAACGTCCTGACTTTC. The chain uses TRBV5-5 and TRBJ2-6; 9 nucleotides match TRBD1. This CDR3 contains 17 residues. V trimming: 4 bases; J trimming: 4 bases; junction bases outside the gene matches: 9. Germline V lookup: CDR1 SGHKS, CDR2 YYEKEE (reference sequence). Variable domain in full (rest from reference TRBV5-5 and TRBJ2-6): DAGVTQSPTHLIKTRGQQVTLRCSPISGHKSVSWYQQVLGQGPQFIFQYYEKEERGRGNFPDRFSARQFPNYSSELNVNALLLGDSALYLCASSPGTGSNGANVLTFGAGSRLTVL.

This clone occurred a few times. V is TRBV5-1 and J is TRBJ1-2, with 7 bases that match TRBD1. The V and J ends lost 4 bases and 8 bases, in that order; junction bases with no gene match: 8. From germline, CDR1 is SGHRS and CDR2 YFSETQ. The CDR3 totals 13 residues. CDR3 sequence (DNA): TGCGCCAGCAGCCCCGACAGGGCCGTCGGCTACACCTTC. This gives the protein CASSPDRAVGYTF.

The V and J genes are TRBV6-8 and TRBJ1-2; 8 bases align to TRBD1. The CDR3 loop spans 16 amino acids. CDR1 and CDR2 (germline): MNHGY, SAAAGT. V lost 6 bases, J lost 3 bases, and 12 bases stayed unmatched. In DNA form, the CDR3 reads TGTGCCAGCAGCCCCGGACAGGGAGGGCTGTACTATGGCTACACCTTC. It yields the protein CASSPGQGGLYYGYTF.

The V and J genes are TRBV27 and TRBJ2-2; D is ambiguous. This CDR3 is built from 15 residues. V was shortened by 7 bases and J by 4 bases, with 16 bases between the two germline ends. CDR1 is MNHEY and CDR2 is SMNVEV in the germline V gene (reference sequence). The CDR3 DNA is TGTGCCAGCACCTCGGGTCGAACGGGCACCGGGGAGCTGTTTTTT. Protein sequence: CASTSGRTGTGELFF.

The V call is TRBV12-3 or TRBV12-4, the J call TRBJ1-2; no reliable D call. The CDR3 runs to 13 residues. V was clipped by 8 bases and J by 3 bases, with 13 bases between them. In nucleotides, the CDR3 is TGTGCCAGCTGGAGGAGCGGGCACTATGGCTACACCTTC. Residues: CASWRSGHYGYTF.

The chain has TRBV4-1 and TRBJ2-1; D call uncertain. V was shortened by 0 bases and J by 11 bases, with 11 bases between the two germline ends. CDR1 is MGHRA and CDR2 is YSYEKL in the germline V gene. CDR3 length equals 13 residues. Here the CDR3 reads CASSQEASAKQFF. The CDR3 DNA reads as TGCGCCAGCAGCCAAGAAGCGAGCGCTAAGCAGTTCTTC.

The rearrangement joins TRBV9 to TRBJ2-7, with 7 bases lining up with TRBD2. Germline V CDR1 and CDR2: SGDLS, YYNGEE. The CDR3 length is 14 residues. The V segment lost 0 bases and the J segment 2 bases; nucleotides outside the gene matches: 2. CDR3 sequence reads: CASSVAGGTYEQYF. The CDR3 coding sequence is TGTGCCAGCAGCGTAGCGGGAGGTACCTACGAGCAGTACTTC. The complete variable domain, with remaining parts taken from reference TRBV9 and TRBJ2-7, reads DSGVTQTPKHLITATGQRVTLRCSPRSGDLSVYWYQQSLDQGLQFLIQYYNGEERAKGNILERFSAQQFPDLHSELNLSSLELGDSALYFCASSVAGGTYEQYFGPGTRLTVT.

This chain links TRBV14 with TRBJ1-4, with no clear D. CDR3 length: 15 residues. Germline V gene sequence: CDR1 SGHDN, CDR2 FVKESK. Trimming took off 0 bases at V and 8 bases at J, with 13 bases between the two ends. The CDR3 region is CASSQEGPLREKLFF. The CDR3, as DNA: TGTGCCAGCAGCCAAGAGGGCCCTCTCCGGGAAAAACTGTTTTTT.

This clone was observed a handful of times. CDR3 amino acids: CASSLQAGGSETQYF. The CDR3 nucleotides read TGTGCCAGCAGTTTACAAGCGGGAGGATCAGAGACCCAGTACTTC. The genes are TRBV27 and TRBJ2-5; TRBD2 matches at 9 bases. With 2 bases clipped from V and 4 bases from J, the junction kept 5 bases outside the gene matches. Germline-derived CDR1 and CDR2 are MNHEY and SMNVEV (reference sequence). The CDR3 runs to 15 residues.

Comments on this clone: Other DNA sequences in this sample translate to the same CDR3. The chain recombines TRBV9 with TRBJ2-1; D uncertain. This CDR3 spans 15 amino acids. CDR1 and CDR2 from the germline V gene are SGDLS and YYNGEE. V was pared by 0 bases and J by 0 bases, with 7 bases between. CDR3 DNA sequence: TGTGCCAGCAGCGTAGGAGGAGACTCCTACAATGAGCAGTTCTTC. Protein product: CASSVGGDSYNEQFF.

J is TRBJ1-2 and V is TRBV7-9; 8 bases align to TRBD1. The CDR3 loop spans 13 amino acids. V was pared by 1 base and J by 7 bases, with 2 bases of the junction left unmatched. Germline-derived CDR1 and CDR2 are SEHNR and FQNEAQ (reference sequence). The CDR3 spells CASSLGTGFGYTF. For the CDR3, the DNA is TGTGCCAGCAGCTTAGGGACAGGGTTTGGCTACACCTTC.

DNA of the CDR3: TGTGCCAGCAGGCCACGGGACAGTATTAATTCACCCCTCCACTTT. Residues: CASRPRDSINSPLHF. This chain links TRBV28 with TRBJ1-6; 7 nucleotides agree with TRBD1. The CDR3 has 15 amino acids. In germline, CDR1 is MDHEN, CDR2 SYDVKM. The trim removed 6 bases at V and 6 bases at J, leaving 8 bases unmatched.

This chain links TRBV12-3 or TRBV12-4 with TRBJ1-5; 7 bases map to TRBD1. J was trimmed by 2 bases and V by 6 bases; bases with no gene match: 1. The CDR3 is 13 residues long. The CDR3 region has the DNA TGTGCCAGCAGCCAGGGGGGCAATCAGCCCCAGCATTTT. The encoded protein is CASSQGGNQPQHF.

The chain is built from TRBV24-1 and TRBJ2-1; the D gene is possibly TRBD1 (5 bases). V dropped 3 bases and J dropped 0 bases, with 11 bases sitting between them. CDR3 size: 16 residues. The germline V gene encodes CDR1 KGHDR and CDR2 SFDVKD. The CDR3 here is CATSDADKGSYNEQFF. As DNA, the CDR3 is TGTGCCACCAGTGATGCGGACAAAGGCTCCTACAATGAGCAGTTCTTC.

In DNA form, the CDR3 reads TGTGCCAGCAGTTCAATCCAGGGCCTCCTTCAGCCCCAGCATTTT. This codes for CASSSIQGLLQPQHF. The chain employs TRBV6-5 and TRBJ1-5; TRBD1 is a possible D gene (5 bases). Trimming stripped 4 bases from V and 6 bases from J, with 16 bases between. There are 15 residues in the CDR3. Germline V gives CDR1 MNHEY, CDR2 SVGAGI.

This clone was seen only a few times. The gene calls are TRBV5-1 and TRBJ2-2; 8 bases line up with TRBD2. The V gene end was trimmed by 3 bases and the J gene end by 5 bases; junction bases not matched to a gene: 9. Per germline, CDR1 SGHRS and CDR2 YFSETQ. CDR3 length equals 16 residues. The CDR3 sequence is CASSSLAGPGTGELFF. Written as DNA, the CDR3 is TGCGCCAGCAGCTCCCTAGCGGGCCCGGGGACCGGGGAGCTGTTTTTT.

The chain joins TRBV6-5 to TRBJ2-3; TRBD1 might be the D (5 bases). Germline loops: CDR1 MNHEY, CDR2 SVGAGI. The CDR3 contains 16 residues. The V gene lost 0 bases and the J gene lost 5 bases, with 15 bases spanning the gap. This chain's CDR3 is CASSYSTGGARDTQYF. CDR3 coding DNA: TGTGCCAGCAGTTACTCCACGGGTGGGGCCAGAGATACGCAGTATTTT.

The CDR3 region is CASSLSLTSGRLGTDTQYF. As DNA, the CDR3 is TGTGCCAGCAGTTTATCGTTAACTAGCGGGAGGTTGGGCACAGATACGCAGTATTTT. The chain employs TRBV27 and TRBJ2-3; 12 bases are a match to TRBD2. Germline CDR1 is MNHEY and CDR2 is SMNVEV (reference sequence). With V trimmed by 0 bases and J by 1 base, 8 bases remained unmatched. This CDR3 contains 19 residues.

This rearrangement joins TRBV6-5 to TRBJ2-7; the D gene is possibly TRBD1 (6 bases). The germline V and J ends were trimmed by 4 bases and 1 base, with 8 bases remaining between them. CDR1 and CDR2 (germline): MNHEY, SVGAGI. CDR3 length equals 13 residues. This chain's CDR3 is CASSFGQSYEQYF. In DNA form, the CDR3 reads TGTGCCAGCAGTTTCGGACAGTCCTACGAGCAGTACTTC.

Turning to this clone: The limits of the CDR3 on the DNA are not certain, so only TCRdb's listed CDR3 is given. V usage is TRBV28 and J usage is TRBJ2-7; TRBD2 is the table's D call, not checked against the DNA. The CDR3 numbers 15 amino acids, ends counted. The germline CDR1 and CDR2 sequences are MDHEN and SYDVKM. CDR3 amino acids: CASSSSGLPSYEQYF.

The rearrangement joins TRBV27 to TRBJ2-7, with a possible D match to TRBD1 (5 bases). CDR3 size: 16 residues. Trimming cost V 5 bases and J 2 bases, with 19 bases left between them. CDR1 MNHEY and CDR2 SMNVEV come from the germline V gene (reference sequence). This CDR3 reads CASSTESRELPYEQYF. DNA of the CDR3: TGTGCCAGCAGTACCGAGTCCAGGGAACTACCCTACGAGCAGTACTTC.

The gene calls are TRBV3-1 (or the pseudogene TRBV3-2) and TRBJ2-2; 10 bases align to TRBD1. The CDR3 spans 16 residues. J lost 4 bases, V lost 6 bases, and 8 bases had no gene match. CDR1 and CDR2 (germline): LGHDT, YNNKEL (reference sequence). The CDR3 region is CASRSGTGVGTGELFF. The CDR3 DNA reads TGTGCCAGCAGGTCCGGGACAGGGGTGGGCACCGGGGAGCTGTTTTTT.